The present entry profiles one TCR beta chain with its context. This entry belongs to a study of T cell responses to AZD1222 COVID-19 vaccine. Deletions cut 4 bases from V and 0 bases from J, with 13 bases between. There are 16 residues in the CDR3. CDR1 and CDR2 from the germline V gene are SGHVS and FQNEAQ. Clones were read by immunoSEQ multiplex PCR, and TCRdb kept only the in-frame ones, dropping some. The data show 45,000 to 55,000 clones, with more than 60% seen just once and approximately 22% held by the top ten. This sequence joins TRBV7-8 and TRBJ1-5; D call uncertain. The material sequenced was peripheral blood, taken on day 0 of MenACWY control vaccination. The TCR comes from an adult in good health. The CDR3 reads CASSSHRRDSNQPQHF. CDR3 nucleotide sequence: TGTGCCAGCAGCTCCCATAGGCGTGATAGCAATCAGCCCCAGCATTTT.